Listed below are T cell receptor beta chains from one sample, sequenced in a study of T cells in narcolepsy. The method was immunoSEQ multiplex PCR; TCRdb's version includes in-frame clones alone and lacks a portion of them. The sample carries roughly 34,000 clones, about 85% recorded once. Sequenced: CD45RA- memory CD4+ T cells from PBMCs. The receptors shown here come from a human donor with narcolepsy. Each CDR3 is given with its conserved first and last residue. The D gene is left open where the match is weak. Size values are once, few and many counts, or a class for expanded clones, and some rows have none.

v_call: TRBV2
clone_size: -
d_call: -
j_call: TRBJ1-6
cdr3_aa: CASSEQDLNSPLHF
cdr3_nt: TGTGCCAGCAGTGAACAGGACCTTAATTCACCCCTCCACTTT

v_call: TRBV6-5
clone_size: -
d_call: TRBD1
j_call: TRBJ2-7
cdr3_aa: CASSYPTGQGGYEQYF
cdr3_nt: TGTGCCAGCAGTTACCCAACAGGACAGGGGGGTTACGAGCAGTACTTC

v_call: TRBV7-2
clone_size: -
d_call: TRBD2
j_call: TRBJ2-3
cdr3_aa: CASSLGRTSGKGPDTQYF
cdr3_nt: TGTGCCAGCAGCTTAGGACGGACTAGCGGGAAAGGGCCAGATACGCAGTATTTT

v_call: TRBV2
clone_size: -
d_call: -
j_call: TRBJ1-5
cdr3_aa: CASSGGSNQPQHF
cdr3_nt: TGTGCCAGCAGTGGTGGTAGCAATCAGCCCCAGCATTTT

v_call: TRBV6-5
clone_size: -
d_call: -
j_call: TRBJ2-5
cdr3_aa: CASREGEKTQYF
cdr3_nt: TGTGCCAGCAGGGAGGGGGAGAAGACCCAGTACTTC

v_call: TRBV11-3
clone_size: -
d_call: TRBD1
j_call: TRBJ2-5
cdr3_aa: CASSSRTGKGTQYF
cdr3_nt: TGTGCCAGCAGCTCTCGGACAGGGAAGGGGACCCAGTACTTC

v_call: TRBV18
clone_size: -
d_call: -
j_call: TRBJ1-5
cdr3_aa: CASSLGLGQPQHF
cdr3_nt: TGTGCCAGCTCACTGGGGCTAGGACAGCCCCAGCATTTT

v_call: TRBV5-4
clone_size: -
d_call: -
j_call: TRBJ1-2
cdr3_aa: CASSLGQVQGSYTF
cdr3_nt: TGTGCCAGCAGCTTGGGACAGGTACAGGGAAGCTACACCTTC

v_call: TRBV6-1
clone_size: -
d_call: TRBD2
j_call: TRBJ2-3
cdr3_aa: CAISGAGRASGTDTQYF
cdr3_nt: TGTGCCATCAGTGGGGCAGGGAGGGCTAGCGGGACAGATACGCAGTATTTT

v_call: TRBV5-5
clone_size: -
d_call: -
j_call: TRBJ1-3
cdr3_aa: CASSLAVSGNTIYF
cdr3_nt: TGTGCCAGCAGCTTGGCGGTCTCTGGAAACACCATATATTTT

v_call: TRBV12-5
clone_size: -
d_call: TRBD1
j_call: TRBJ2-2
cdr3_aa: CASGLGTGGTGELFF
cdr3_nt: TGTGCTAGTGGGTTGGGGACAGGGGGCACCGGGGAGCTGTTTTTT

v_call: TRBV11-2
clone_size: few
d_call: TRBD2
j_call: TRBJ2-6
cdr3_aa: CASSLAGSGSSGANVLTF
cdr3_nt: TGTGCCAGCAGCTTAGCAGGGAGCGGGAGCTCTGGGGCCAACGTCCTGACTTTC

v_call: TRBV4-2
clone_size: -
d_call: TRBD2
j_call: TRBJ2-1
cdr3_aa: CASSQGGGTSIWNEQFF
cdr3_nt: TGTGCCAGCAGCCAAGGAGGGGGGACTAGTATCTGGAATGAGCAGTTCTTC

v_call: TRBV5-1
clone_size: -
d_call: -
j_call: TRBJ1-1
cdr3_aa: CASSSVQGMNTEAFF
cdr3_nt: TGCGCCAGCAGTTCCGTACAGGGCATGAACACTGAAGCTTTCTTT

v_call: TRBV5-1
clone_size: -
d_call: -
j_call: TRBJ2-7
cdr3_aa: CASSDQGFSYEQYF
cdr3_nt: TGCGCCAGCAGCGACCAGGGGTTCTCCTACGAGCAGTACTTC

v_call: TRBV7-9
clone_size: once
d_call: -
j_call: TRBJ2-2
cdr3_aa: CASSLGVQNTGELFF
cdr3_nt: TGTGCCAGCAGCTTAGGGGTCCAGAACACCGGGGAGCTGTTTTTT

v_call: TRBV19
clone_size: once
d_call: TRBD1
j_call: TRBJ2-7
cdr3_aa: CASSRGQGDRYEQYF
cdr3_nt: TGTGCCAGTAGTAGAGGACAGGGAGACCGCTACGAGCAGTACTTC

v_call: TRBV11-3
clone_size: few
d_call: -
j_call: TRBJ2-1
cdr3_aa: CASSSNSREQFF
cdr3_nt: TGTGCCAGCAGCTCCAACTCCCGTGAGCAGTTCTTC

v_call: TRBV7-2
clone_size: once
d_call: TRBD1
j_call: TRBJ2-5
cdr3_aa: CASSLDRGQETQYF
cdr3_nt: TGTGCCAGCAGCTTGGACAGGGGACAAGAGACCCAGTACTTC

v_call: TRBV2
clone_size: -
d_call: TRBD1
j_call: TRBJ1-2
cdr3_aa: CASRGDSNYGYTF
cdr3_nt: TGTGCCAGCAGGGGGGACAGCAACTATGGCTACACCTTC

v_call: TRBV6-5
clone_size: -
d_call: -
j_call: TRBJ1-2
cdr3_aa: CASSYRLKGYGYTF
cdr3_nt: TGTGCCAGCAGTTACCGACTCAAGGGCTATGGCTACACCTTC

v_call: TRBV9
clone_size: -
d_call: -
j_call: TRBJ2-2
cdr3_aa: CASSVGVTGELFF
cdr3_nt: TGTGCCAGCAGCGTAGGGGTCACCGGGGAGCTGTTTTTT

v_call: TRBV5-4
clone_size: few
d_call: -
j_call: TRBJ2-1
cdr3_aa: CASSGRDRSTNEQFF
cdr3_nt: TGTGCCAGCAGCGGGCGTGACAGGTCAACCAATGAGCAGTTCTTC

v_call: TRBV5-4
clone_size: -
d_call: TRBD2
j_call: TRBJ2-7
cdr3_aa: CASSLVASGGVRNEQYF
cdr3_nt: TGTGCCAGCAGCTTGGTGGCTAGCGGGGGGGTGCGCAACGAGCAGTACTTC

v_call: TRBV5-1
clone_size: once
d_call: TRBD1
j_call: TRBJ1-1
cdr3_aa: CASSLVGQGAMTEAFF
cdr3_nt: TGCGCCAGCAGCTTGGTGGGACAGGGGGCAATGACTGAAGCTTTCTTT

v_call: TRBV7-8
clone_size: -
d_call: TRBD1
j_call: TRBJ2-7
cdr3_aa: CASSLGGGVGYEQYF
cdr3_nt: TGTGCCAGCAGCTTAGGAGGGGGCGTTGGCTACGAGCAGTACTTC

v_call: TRBV7-2
clone_size: -
d_call: TRBD1
j_call: TRBJ1-3
cdr3_aa: CASSLRGQGANTIYF
cdr3_nt: TGTGCCAGCAGCTTAAGGGGACAGGGGGCGAACACCATATATTTT

v_call: TRBV18
clone_size: -
d_call: -
j_call: TRBJ1-1
cdr3_aa: CASSPPSGRNTEAFF
cdr3_nt: TGTGCCAGCTCACCACCGTCGGGAAGGAACACTGAAGCTTTCTTT

v_call: TRBV28
clone_size: -
d_call: TRBD2
j_call: TRBJ2-1
cdr3_aa: CASRSSGTRNEQFF
cdr3_nt: TGTGCCAGCAGATCGTCGGGGACTAGGAATGAGCAGTTCTTC

v_call: TRBV7-6
clone_size: -
d_call: TRBD1
j_call: TRBJ2-1
cdr3_aa: CASSSFPGTGFGSEQFF
cdr3_nt: TGTGCCAGCAGCTCTTTTCCCGGGACAGGCTTCGGCAGTGAGCAGTTCTTC